This TCR beta chain comes out of a study of control samples from healthy donors and cancer patients. Unmatched junction bases numbered 5, after V lost 2 bases and J lost 6 bases. CDR3 length equals 16 residues. CDR1 is KGHDR, CDR2 SFDVKD, per germline. Measured with immunoSEQ multiplex PCR; TCRdb has only the in-frame clones, and not every one. Found here are 350,000 to 450,000 clones, 75% to 95% of them singletons; the top ten hold approximately 6.3%. The clonotype was recovered from a man between 40 and 49 years old with head and neck cancer. This rearrangement joins TRBV24-1 to TRBJ2-1, with 11 bases fitting TRBD2. Sequences were obtained from PBMCs. The CDR3 DNA sequence: TGTGCCACCAGTGATTCCACTAGCGGGAGTTTCAATGAGCAGTTCTTC. Its protein product is CATSDSTSGSFNEQFF.